This T cell receptor (beta chain) was profiled in a study of T cells in narcolepsy (dated by TCRdb to 2016 to 2019). For the study in its entirety: Patients with narcolepsy type 1 or type 2 (NT1, NT2) and healthy control donors were enrolled in the study. Autoreactive T cells targeting hypocretin neuron self-antigens (hypocretin, TRIB2) were sought in narcolepsy patients, and TCR Vbeta sequencing was used to track clonotypes in blood and CSF. Results and caveats for the whole study, not just this receptor: According to the report, autoreactive clonotypes were detected serially in the blood of the same patients and of different patients, but not in healthy controls. Patients and controls had comparable numbers of sequenced blood memory CD4+ clonotypes, averaging about 40,000 and 33,000, respectively. Certain blood memory CD4+ repertoires from patients and controls had no sequences that matched autoreactive T cell clones. Plots that compared CSF and blood CD4+ T cell clonotypes from the same patient highlighted HCRT-specific and TRIB2-specific autoreactive clonotypes.

Libraries came from the immunoSEQ multiplex PCR assay. The clones in this table, taken by TCRdb from immuneACCESS, are in-frame only. Not every clone is retained; where verified, under half of the shortfall comes from an unresolved V gene, and the cause of the rest is unknown. In all, the sample holds tens of thousands of clones, and approximately 86% of those were seen once. The ten largest clones represent 0.8% to 0.95% of the sample. For this clone: There is no known antigen for this receptor. Nothing much larger sits one base from this clone, and base qualities are not available.

The CDR3 runs 15 amino acids, cysteine and phenylalanine included. Just the 45-base CDR3 DNA is kept, in frame starting at base 1. Ends trimmed: V by 6 bases, J by 7 bases; bases unmatched to a gene: 10. CDR1 KGHSH and CDR2 LQKENI are derived from the germline V gene. For TCR Vbeta sequencing, memory CD4+ T cells were sorted ex vivo from the peripheral blood of narcolepsy patients and healthy controls. The sequencing input was CD45RA- memory CD4+ T cells from PBMCs. In the paper's terms, the cell subset or site label means: memory T cells sorted ex vivo from peripheral blood. The sequence joins TRBV18 to TRBJ2-1, and TRBD1 aligns with 9 junction nucleotides. The receptor was isolated from a human donor with narcolepsy. The DNA sequence reads TGTGCCAGCTCGCTATCGACAGGGGGTGGTAATGAGCAGTTCTTC. This codes for CASSLSTGGGNEQFF.